This T cell receptor (beta chain) is from a study of shared clonotypes between healthy human individuals. General observations from the study: For sorted subsets, rarefaction showed incomplete sequencing despite large depth.

Repertoires were generated with immunoSEQ multiplex PCR, while TCRdb's copy carries only in-frame clones and drops some. The top ten clones hold about 0.41% of a sample with a few million clones, 85% to 95% of them seen once. The sample holds a few counts of this clone. As yet, its antigen is unknown. Other DNA sequences in the same sample also yield this CDR3. The authors divided CD4+ cells into CD45RA+ naive and CD45RA-negative memory subsets. In germline, CDR1 is ENHRY, CDR2 SYGVKD. The CDR3 totals 12 residues. Trimming took 5 bases from V and 5 from J, leaving 7 bases between them. The source material was naive CD4+ T cells from PBMCs. Noted subset: CD45RA+ positively selected. The V and J genes are TRBV10-3 and TRBJ1-5, with D perhaps matching TRBD1 (5 bases). The clonotype was recovered from a man between 18 and 35 years old in good health. Some clones in this sample may be carry-over from other donors' samples. In DNA form, the CDR3 reads TGTGCCATCAGTCAGGGAGATCAGCCCCAGCATTTT. Amino acids: CAISQGDQPQHF.